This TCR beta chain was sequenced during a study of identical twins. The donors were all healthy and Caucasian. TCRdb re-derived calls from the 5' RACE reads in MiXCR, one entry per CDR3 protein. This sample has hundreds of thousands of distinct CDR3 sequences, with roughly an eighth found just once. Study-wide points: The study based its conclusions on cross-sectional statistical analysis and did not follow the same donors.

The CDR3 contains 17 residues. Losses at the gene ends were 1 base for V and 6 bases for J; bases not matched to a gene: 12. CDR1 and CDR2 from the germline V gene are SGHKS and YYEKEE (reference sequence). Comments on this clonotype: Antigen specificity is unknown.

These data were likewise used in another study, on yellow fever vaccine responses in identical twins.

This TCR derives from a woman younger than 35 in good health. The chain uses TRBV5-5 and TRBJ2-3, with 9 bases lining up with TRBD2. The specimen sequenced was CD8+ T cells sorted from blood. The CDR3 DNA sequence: TGTGCCAGCAGCTTGTACAGCGGGGGGCCCCAGTCGGATACGCAGTATTTT. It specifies CASSLYSGGPQSDTQYF. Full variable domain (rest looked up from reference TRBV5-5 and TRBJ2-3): DAGVTQSPTHLIKTRGQQVTLRCSPISGHKSVSWYQQVLGQGPQFIFQYYEKEERGRGNFPDRFSARQFPNYSSELNVNALLLGDSALYLCASSLYSGGPQSDTQYFGPGTRLTVL.